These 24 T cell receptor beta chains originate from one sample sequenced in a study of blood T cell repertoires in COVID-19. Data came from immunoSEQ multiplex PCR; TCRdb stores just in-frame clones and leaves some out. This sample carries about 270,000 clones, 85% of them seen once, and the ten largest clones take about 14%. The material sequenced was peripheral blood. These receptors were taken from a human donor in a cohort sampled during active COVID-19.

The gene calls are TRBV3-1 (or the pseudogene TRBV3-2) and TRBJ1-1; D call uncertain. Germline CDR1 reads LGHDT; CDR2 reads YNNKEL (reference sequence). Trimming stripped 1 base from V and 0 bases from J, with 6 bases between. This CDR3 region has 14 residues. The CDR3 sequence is CASSQGAVNTEAFF. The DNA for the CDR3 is TGTGCCAGCAGCCAAGGGGCTGTGAACACTGAAGCTTTCTTT.

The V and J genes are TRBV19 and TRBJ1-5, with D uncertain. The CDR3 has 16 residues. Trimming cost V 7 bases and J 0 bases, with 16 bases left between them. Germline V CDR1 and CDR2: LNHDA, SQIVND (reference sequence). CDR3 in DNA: TGTGCCAGTACTTGGTCACTAGATAATAGCAATCAGCCCCAGCATTTT. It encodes CASTWSLDNSNQPQHF.

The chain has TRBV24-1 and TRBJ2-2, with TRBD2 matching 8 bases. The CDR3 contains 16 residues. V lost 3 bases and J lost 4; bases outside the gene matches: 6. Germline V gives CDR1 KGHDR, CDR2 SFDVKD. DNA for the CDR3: TGTGCCACCAGTGATCGGAGCGGGAGCTTCACCGGGGAGCTGTTTTTT. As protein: CATSDRSGSFTGELFF.

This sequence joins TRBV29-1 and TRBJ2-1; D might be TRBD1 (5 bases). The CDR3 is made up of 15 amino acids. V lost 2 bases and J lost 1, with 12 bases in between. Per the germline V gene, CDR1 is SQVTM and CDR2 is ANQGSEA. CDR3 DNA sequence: TGCAGCGTTGAATCCTTAGGGGTATCCTACAATGAGCAGTTCTTC. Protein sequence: CSVESLGVSYNEQFF.

CDR3 protein: CASSRDNYQPQYF. CDR3 coding DNA: TGTGCCAGCAGTCGGGACAATTATCAGCCCCAGTATTTT. The chain uses TRBV6-5 and TRBJ1-5; a weak D match, TRBD1 (6 bases). The end of the DNA is better explained by TRBJ2-3, so the J call may be wrong. The CDR3 is 13 amino acids. The germline V gene encodes CDR1 MNHEY and CDR2 SVGAGI.

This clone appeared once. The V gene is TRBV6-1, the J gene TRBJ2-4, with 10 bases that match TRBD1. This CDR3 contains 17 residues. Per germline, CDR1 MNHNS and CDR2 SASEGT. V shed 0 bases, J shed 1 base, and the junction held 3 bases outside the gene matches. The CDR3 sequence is CASSEAGQGFAKNIQYF. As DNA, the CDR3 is TGTGCCAGCAGTGAAGCGGGACAGGGGTTTGCCAAAAACATTCAGTACTTC.

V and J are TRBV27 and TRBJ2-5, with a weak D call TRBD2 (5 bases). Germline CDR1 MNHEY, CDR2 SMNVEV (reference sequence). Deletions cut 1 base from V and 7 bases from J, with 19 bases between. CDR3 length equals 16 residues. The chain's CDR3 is CASSLYRSADPGTQYF. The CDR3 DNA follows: TGTGCCAGCAGTTTATATCGCTCAGCGGACCCAGGGACCCAGTACTTC.

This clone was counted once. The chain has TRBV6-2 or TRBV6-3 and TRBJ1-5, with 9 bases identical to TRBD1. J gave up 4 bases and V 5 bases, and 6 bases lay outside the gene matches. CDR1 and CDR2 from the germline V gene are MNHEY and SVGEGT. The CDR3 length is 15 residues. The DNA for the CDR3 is TGTGCCAGCAGTCCCGGGACAGGGAAGAATCAGCCCCAGCATTTT. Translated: CASSPGTGKNQPQHF.

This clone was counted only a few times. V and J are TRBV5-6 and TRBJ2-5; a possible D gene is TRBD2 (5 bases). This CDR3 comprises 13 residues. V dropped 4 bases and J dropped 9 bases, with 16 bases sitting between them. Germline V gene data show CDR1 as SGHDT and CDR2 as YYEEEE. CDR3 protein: CASSLGAAGAQYF. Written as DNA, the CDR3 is TGTGCCAGCAGCCTGGGAGCAGCCGGGGCCCAGTACTTC.

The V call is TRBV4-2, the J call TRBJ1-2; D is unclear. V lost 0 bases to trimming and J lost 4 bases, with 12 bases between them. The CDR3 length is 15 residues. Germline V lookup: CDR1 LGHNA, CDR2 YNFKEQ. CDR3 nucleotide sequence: TGTGCCAGCAGCCAAGACCAAACGGTGGTCTATGGCTACACCTTC. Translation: CASSQDQTVVYGYTF.

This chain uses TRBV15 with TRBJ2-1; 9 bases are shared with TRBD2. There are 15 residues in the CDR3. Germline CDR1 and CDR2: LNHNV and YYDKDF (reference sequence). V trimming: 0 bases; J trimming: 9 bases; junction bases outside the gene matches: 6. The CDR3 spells CATSREAGAGGEQFF. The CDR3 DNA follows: TGTGCCACCAGCAGAGAAGCGGGAGCGGGAGGTGAGCAGTTCTTC.

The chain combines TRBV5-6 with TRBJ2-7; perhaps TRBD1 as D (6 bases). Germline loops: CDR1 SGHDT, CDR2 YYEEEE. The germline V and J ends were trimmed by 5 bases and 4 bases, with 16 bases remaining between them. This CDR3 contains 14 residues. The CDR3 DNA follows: TGTGCCAGCAGTAGGTCCGGGACAAGATACGAGCAGTACTTC. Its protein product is CASSRSGTRYEQYF.

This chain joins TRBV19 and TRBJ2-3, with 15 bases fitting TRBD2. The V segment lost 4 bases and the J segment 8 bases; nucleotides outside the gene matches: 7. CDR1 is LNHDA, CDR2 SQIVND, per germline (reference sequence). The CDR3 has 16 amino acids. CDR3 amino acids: CASSTGQGLAGGTQYF. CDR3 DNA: TGTGCCAGTAGTACAGGCCAGGGACTAGCGGGAGGTACGCAGTATTTT.

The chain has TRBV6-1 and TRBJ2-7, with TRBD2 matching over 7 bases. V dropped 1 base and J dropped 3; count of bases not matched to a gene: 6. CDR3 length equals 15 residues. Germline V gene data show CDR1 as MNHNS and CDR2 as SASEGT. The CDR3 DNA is TGTGCCAGCAGTGAAGTCACTAGCGACAACTACGAGCAGTACTTC. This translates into CASSEVTSDNYEQYF.

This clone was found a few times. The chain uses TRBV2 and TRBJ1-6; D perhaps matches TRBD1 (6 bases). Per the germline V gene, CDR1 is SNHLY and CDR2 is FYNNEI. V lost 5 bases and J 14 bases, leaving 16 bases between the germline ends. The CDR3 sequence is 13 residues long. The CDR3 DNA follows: TGTGCCAGCAGTATAACAGGGTGGGGGTCCCTCCACTTT. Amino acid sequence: CASSITGWGSLHF.

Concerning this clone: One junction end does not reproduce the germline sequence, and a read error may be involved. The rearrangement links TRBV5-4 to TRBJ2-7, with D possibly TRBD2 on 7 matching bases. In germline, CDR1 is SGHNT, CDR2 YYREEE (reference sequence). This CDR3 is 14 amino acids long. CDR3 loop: CVSSPTPGGHEQYF. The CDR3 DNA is TGTGTCAGCAGCCCAACCCCGGGGGGCCACGAGCAGTACTTC.

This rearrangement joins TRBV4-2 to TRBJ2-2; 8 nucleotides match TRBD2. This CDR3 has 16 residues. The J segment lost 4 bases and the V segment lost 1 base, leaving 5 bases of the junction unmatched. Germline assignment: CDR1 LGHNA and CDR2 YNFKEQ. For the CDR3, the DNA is TGTGCCAGCAGCCAAGTTACCCGGGGGGGCACCGGGGAGCTGTTTTTT. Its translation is CASSQVTRGGTGELFF.

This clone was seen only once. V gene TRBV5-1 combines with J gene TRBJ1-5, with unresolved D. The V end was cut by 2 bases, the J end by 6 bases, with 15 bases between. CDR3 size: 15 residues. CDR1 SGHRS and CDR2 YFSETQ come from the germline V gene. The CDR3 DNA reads TGCGCCAGCAGCTTAGGACCTTTAGGAGGTCAGCCCCAGCATTTT. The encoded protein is CASSLGPLGGQPQHF. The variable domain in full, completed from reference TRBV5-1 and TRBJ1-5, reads KAGVTQTPRYLIKTRGQQVTLSCSPISGHRSVSWYQQTPGQGLQFLFEYFSETQRNKGNFPGRFSGRQFSNSRSEMNVSTLELGDSALYLCASSLGPLGGQPQHFGDGTRLSIL.

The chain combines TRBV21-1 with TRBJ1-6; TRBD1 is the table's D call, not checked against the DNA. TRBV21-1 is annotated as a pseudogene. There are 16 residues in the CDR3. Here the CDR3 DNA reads TGTGCCAGCAGCAAAATCCCAGGGGACTATAATTCACCCCTCCACTTT. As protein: CASSKIPGDYNSPLHF.

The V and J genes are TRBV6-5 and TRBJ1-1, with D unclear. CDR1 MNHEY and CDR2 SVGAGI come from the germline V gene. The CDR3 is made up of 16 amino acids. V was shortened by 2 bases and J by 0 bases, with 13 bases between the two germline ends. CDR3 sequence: CASSYGSGLVNTEAFF. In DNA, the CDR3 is TGTGCCAGCAGTTACGGGTCGGGTTTAGTGAACACTGAAGCTTTCTTT.

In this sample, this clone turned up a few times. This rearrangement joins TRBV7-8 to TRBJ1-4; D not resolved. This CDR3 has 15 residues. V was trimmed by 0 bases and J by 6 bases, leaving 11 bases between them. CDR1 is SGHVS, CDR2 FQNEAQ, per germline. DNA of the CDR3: TGTGCCAGCAGCTTAGCGCGTCAGAGGGATGAAAAACTGTTTTTT. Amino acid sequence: CASSLARQRDEKLFF. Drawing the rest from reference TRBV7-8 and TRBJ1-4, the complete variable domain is GAGVSQSPRYKVAKRGQDVALRCDPISGHVSLFWYQQALGQGPEFLTYFQNEAQLDKSGLPSDRFFAERPEGSVSTLKIQRTQQEDSAVYLCASSLARQRDEKLFFGSGTQLSVL.

CDR3 in amino acids: CATSERDRVGNTIYF. In nucleotides, the CDR3 is TGTGCCACCAGTGAACGGGACAGGGTTGGAAACACCATATATTTT. The chain couples TRBV24-1 to TRBJ1-3, with TRBD1 matching over 9 bases. The V gene end was trimmed by 4 bases and the J gene end by 3 bases; junction bases not matched to a gene: 3. The CDR3 totals 15 residues. Germline-derived CDR1 and CDR2 are KGHDR and SFDVKD.

The CDR3 here is CASSVSIRGRETQYF. The CDR3 region has the DNA TGTGCCAGTAGTGTATCCATCAGGGGAAGGGAGACCCAGTACTTC. The rearrangement links TRBV19 to TRBJ2-5; D is possibly TRBD1 (6 bases). Germline CDR1 is LNHDA and CDR2 is SQIVND (reference sequence). V gave up 5 bases and J gave up 5 bases, with 18 bases separating them. The CDR3 contains 15 residues.

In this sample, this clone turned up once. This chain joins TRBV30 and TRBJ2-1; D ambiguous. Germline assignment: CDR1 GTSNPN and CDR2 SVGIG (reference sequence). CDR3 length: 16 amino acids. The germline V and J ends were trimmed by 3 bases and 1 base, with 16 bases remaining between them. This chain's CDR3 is CAWSELSSGSYNEQFF. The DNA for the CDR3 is TGTGCCTGGAGCGAGCTTTCTAGTGGTTCCTACAATGAGCAGTTCTTC.